A selection of T cell receptor beta chains follows, all from one sample in a study of blood T cell repertoires in COVID-19. The method was immunoSEQ multiplex PCR; TCRdb's version includes in-frame clones alone and lacks a portion of them. The data show 150,000 to 200,000 clones, roughly 88% seen once. Source material: peripheral blood. The receptor set was obtained from an elderly man with COVID-19, enrolled during active disease. Both conserved end residues are part of each CDR3. D genes are given only for firm matches. Some rows have no size entry. The others give once, few or many, or a class for an expanded clone.

13,.,TRBJ1-2,.,TRBV20-1,CSASKSADYGYTF,TGCAGTGCTAGTAAATCGGCGGACTATGGCTACACCTTC
17,.,TRBJ1-5,few,TRBV6-2/TRBV6-3,CASSYGRAWDSNQPQHF,TGTGCCAGCAGTTACGGGAGGGCTTGGGATAGCAATCAGCCCCAGCATTTT
17,TRBD1,TRBJ2-5,.,TRBV5-1,CASSLGTGQGRKETQYF,TGCGCCAGCAGCTTGGGGACGGGACAGGGCAGAAAAGAGACCCAGTACTTC
11,.,TRBJ1-2,.,TRBV3-1/TRBV3-2,CASSKAGGYTF,TGTGCCAGCAGCAAAGCCGGGGGCTACACCTTC
13,.,TRBJ2-7,few,TRBV6-5,CATGQEAYYEQYF,TGTGCCACCGGTCAGGAGGCCTACTACGAGCAGTACTTC
14,.,TRBJ1-4,once,TRBV11-3,CASSLDLGGEKLFF,TGTGCCAGCAGCTTAGATCTGGGGGGAGAGAAACTGTTTTTT
17,TRBD1,TRBJ1-5,few,TRBV19,CASSLRVGTGGNQPQHF,TGTGCCAGTAGCTTACGCGTTGGGACAGGGGGTAATCAGCCCCAGCATTTT
11,TRBD2,TRBJ2-7,few,TRBV6-2/TRBV6-3,CASSQGGEQYF,TGTGCCAGCAGTCAGGGAGGGGAGCAGTACTTC
11,.,TRBJ1-2,.,TRBV5-1,CASSPGQGYTF,TGCGCCAGCAGTCCAGGCCAGGGCTACACCTTC
14,TRBD2,TRBJ2-7,.,TRBV7-3,CASSTHSGSNEQYF,TGTGCCAGCAGCACCCATAGCGGGTCAAACGAGCAGTACTTC
17,.,TRBJ1-5,.,TRBV19,CASSTTRTARVGQPQHF,TGTGCCAGTAGCACCACCCGGACAGCCCGGGTTGGACAGCCCCAGCATTTT
12,TRBD1,TRBJ1-2,.,TRBV5-4,CASSPGQAGYTF,TGTGCCAGCAGCCCGGGACAGGCGGGCTACACCTTC
13,.,TRBJ2-7,.,TRBV6-5,CASIKTETYEQYF,TGTGCCAGCATAAAGACAGAGACCTACGAGCAGTACTTC
12,TRBD1,TRBJ1-1,.,TRBV10-3,CAIGRGLTEAFF,TGTGCCATCGGAAGGGGGCTCACTGAAGCTTTCTTT
12,.,TRBJ2-1,.,TRBV12-3/TRBV12-4,CASSSAGTRMIF,TGTGCCAGCAGTTCCGCCGGGACACGGATGATCTTC
12,.,TRBJ2-1,.,TRBV19,CATLAGIDEQFF,TGTGCCACCTTAGCCGGGATCGATGAGCAGTTCTTC
16,TRBD1,TRBJ1-1,.,TRBV9,CASSVGDRGPNTEAFF,TGTGCCAGCAGCGTAGGGGACAGGGGCCCGAACACTGAAGCTTTCTTT
16,TRBD2,TRBJ2-2,once,TRBV5-1,CASRQLAGANTGELFF,TGCGCCAGCAGACAACTAGCGGGGGCCAACACCGGGGAGCTGTTTTTT
15,.,TRBJ2-5,once,TRBV18,CASSPPVPARETQYF,TGTGCCAGCTCACCACCGGTACCGGCGAGGGAGACCCAGTACTTC
13,.,TRBJ1-6,.,TRBV2,CASEQGRGSPLHF,TGTGCCAGTGAACAGGGTAGGGGTTCACCCCTCCACTTT
15,.,TRBJ1-1,.,TRBV10-3,CAISEFGGANTEAFF,TGTGCCATCAGTGAGTTTGGGGGGGCGAACACTGAAGCTTTCTTT
15,TRBD2,TRBJ2-7,.,TRBV9,CASSVDGTNSYEQYF,TGTGCCAGCAGCGTAGACGGGACTAACTCCTACGAGCAGTACTTC
15,.,TRBJ1-5,once,TRBV7-8,CASSADSAKGQPQHF,TGTGCCAGCAGCGCGGACAGCGCTAAAGGGCAGCCCCAGCATTTT
14,TRBD1,TRBJ2-7,.,TRBV10-3,CAISDHRGAYEQYF,TGTGCCATCAGTGACCACAGGGGTGCCTACGAGCAGTACTTC
15,TRBD1,TRBJ1-4,.,TRBV11-3,CASTPRTGPNEKLFF,TGTGCCAGCACCCCCAGGACAGGACCAAATGAAAAACTGTTTTTT
18,.,TRBJ2-5,.,TRBV21-1,CASTHAGLAGGYQETQYF,TGTGCCAGCACCCACGCGGGACTAGCGGGGGGGTATCAAGAGACCCAGTACTTC
12,.,TRBJ1-1,.,TRBV5-6,CASSLQDSVAFF,TGTGCCAGCAGCTTGCAGGACAGTGTTGCTTTCTTT
14,.,TRBJ1-5,.,TRBV18,CASSPAGPGQPQHF,TGTGCCAGCTCACCGGCGGGTCCCGGTCAGCCCCAGCATTTT
15,.,TRBJ2-3,.,TRBV4-2,CASSQARLATDTQYF,TGTGCCAGCAGCCAGGCGCGGCTAGCGACAGATACGCAGTATTTT
14,TRBD1,TRBJ1-2,.,TRBV2,CASNRDRVIYGYTF,TGTGCCAGCAACCGGGACAGGGTTATCTATGGCTACACCTTC
12,TRBD1,TRBJ2-7,.,TRBV30,CAGGGQGDEQYF,TGTGCCGGGGGGGGACAGGGGGACGAGCAGTACTTC
16,TRBD1,TRBJ1-2,.,TRBV7-8,CASSFYRRQGAGGYTF,TGTGCCAGCAGCTTTTATCGGAGACAGGGGGCTGGTGGCTACACCTTC
15,.,TRBJ1-1,.,TRBV6-2/TRBV6-3,CASSLDARRDTEAFF,TGTGCCAGCAGTCTCGACGCCCGTCGGGACACTGAAGCTTTCTTT
14,TRBD1,TRBJ1-2,.,TRBV2,CASSVPGQGYGYTF,TGTGCCAGCAGTGTTCCGGGACAGGGCTATGGCTACACCTTC
14,.,TRBJ2-1,.,TRBV7-2,CASSLARVSNEQFF,TGTGCCAGCAGCTTAGCTCGAGTTTCCAATGAGCAGTTCTTC
14,.,TRBJ1-6,.,TRBV7-9,CASSLGQVNSPLHF,TGTGCCAGCAGCTTAGGCCAGGTGAATTCACCCCTCCACTTT
15,TRBD1,TRBJ1-1,many,TRBV4-3,CASSQVGTGGPEAFF,TGCGCCAGCAGCCAAGTTGGGACAGGCGGTCCTGAAGCTTTCTTT
16,.,TRBJ1-3,.,TRBV7-2,CASSLIRARGGNTIYF,TGTGCCAGCAGCTTAATCAGGGCGCGGGGTGGAAACACCATATATTTT
13,TRBD1,TRBJ2-7,.,TRBV3-1/TRBV3-2,CASSDRVSYEQYF,TGTGCCAGCAGCGACAGGGTCTCCTACGAGCAGTACTTC
16,TRBD1,TRBJ1-1,once,TRBV6-5,CASSYVQGAPNTEAFF,TGTGCCAGCAGTTACGTCCAGGGGGCTCCGAACACTGAAGCTTTCTTT
12,.,TRBJ2-7,.,TRBV12-3/TRBV12-4,CASSFQGYEQYF,TGTGCCAGCAGTTTTCAGGGCTACGAGCAGTACTTC
13,TRBD1,TRBJ2-7,.,TRBV6-5,CASRRGQGYEQYF,TGTGCCAGCAGGAGGGGACAGGGATACGAGCAGTACTTC
14,.,TRBJ1-6,.,TRBV9,CASSVSGENSPLHF,TGTGCCAGCAGCGTTTCAGGGGAGAATTCACCCCTCCACTTT
13,.,TRBJ1-4,.,TRBV29-1,CSVEVRYNEKLFF,TGCAGCGTTGAGGTCAGATATAATGAAAAACTGTTTTTT
14,TRBD1,TRBJ2-1,.,TRBV3-1/TRBV3-2,CASSRTGAYNEQFF,TGTGCCAGCAGCCGGACAGGGGCCTACAATGAGCAGTTCTTC
14,TRBD1,TRBJ1-2,.,TRBV2,CASIDWTGGYGYTF,TGTGCCAGCATCGATTGGACAGGGGGCTATGGCTACACCTTC
16,TRBD1,TRBJ2-3,.,TRBV28,CASSLGQVGQENTQYF,TGTGCCAGCAGTCTCGGACAGGTCGGGCAAGAAAATACGCAGTATTTT
14,.,TRBJ1-3,.,TRBV3-1/TRBV3-2,CASSQDPGGGTIYF,TGTGCCAGCAGCCAAGATCCGGGGGGGGGCACCATATATTTT
11,TRBD1,TRBJ1-1,.,TRBV20-1,CSARDRVLAFF,TGCAGTGCTAGGGACAGGGTTTTGGCTTTCTTT
12,TRBD1,TRBJ1-2,once,TRBV2,CASSGTGGGYTF,TGTGCCAGCAGTGGGACAGGGGGTGGCTACACCTTC
14,TRBD1,TRBJ2-7,.,TRBV7-2,CASSWDRGVYEQYF,TGTGCCAGCAGTTGGGACAGGGGAGTGTACGAGCAGTACTTC
13,.,TRBJ1-5,.,TRBV7-8,CASTGLINQPQHF,TGTGCCAGCACAGGACTCATTAATCAGCCCCAGCATTTT
17,TRBD1,TRBJ2-7,.,TRBV11-2,CASSLAPRGRGLYEQYF,TGTGCCAGCAGCTTAGCCCCTCGGGGCAGGGGGCTCTACGAGCAGTACTTC
14,.,TRBJ1-4,.,TRBV18,CASSPEQTNEKLFF,TGTGCCAGCTCACCGGAGCAGACTAATGAAAAACTGTTTTTT
14,TRBD1,TRBJ1-2,.,TRBV5-1,CASTLQGAVDGYTF,TGCGCCAGCACCCTACAGGGGGCTGTAGATGGCTACACCTTC